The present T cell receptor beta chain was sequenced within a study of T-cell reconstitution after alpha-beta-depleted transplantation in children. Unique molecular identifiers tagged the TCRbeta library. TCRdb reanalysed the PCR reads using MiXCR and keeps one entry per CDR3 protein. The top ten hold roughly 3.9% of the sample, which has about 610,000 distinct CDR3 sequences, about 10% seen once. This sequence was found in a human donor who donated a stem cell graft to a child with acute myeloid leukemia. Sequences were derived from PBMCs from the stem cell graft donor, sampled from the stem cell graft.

The chain's CDR3 is CASSQDRDRGRTNEKLFF. DNA for the CDR3: TGTGCCAGCAGCCAAGACCGTGACAGAGGTCGCACTAATGAAAAACTGTTTTTT. The rearrangement uses TRBV16 and TRBJ1-4, with D possibly being TRBD1 (5 bases). Trimming pared 2 bases from V and 2 bases from J, leaving 18 bases between. The CDR3 totals 18 residues. Germline loops: CDR1 KGHSY, CDR2 FQNENV.